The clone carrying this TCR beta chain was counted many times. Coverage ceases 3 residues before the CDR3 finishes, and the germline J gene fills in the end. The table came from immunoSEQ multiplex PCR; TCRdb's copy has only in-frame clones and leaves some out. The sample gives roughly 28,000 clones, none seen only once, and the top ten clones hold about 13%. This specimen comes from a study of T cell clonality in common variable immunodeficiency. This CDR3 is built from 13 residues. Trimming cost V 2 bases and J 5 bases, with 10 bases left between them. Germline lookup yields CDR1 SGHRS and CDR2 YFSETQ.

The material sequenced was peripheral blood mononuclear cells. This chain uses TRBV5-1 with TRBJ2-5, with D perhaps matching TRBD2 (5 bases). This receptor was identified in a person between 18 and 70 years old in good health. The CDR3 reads CASSFGSVETQYF. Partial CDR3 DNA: TGCGCCAGCAGCTTTGGTAGCGTGGAGACC. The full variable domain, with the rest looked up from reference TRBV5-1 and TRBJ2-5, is KAGVTQTPRYLIKTRGQQVTLSCSPISGHRSVSWYQQTPGQGLQFLFEYFSETQRNKGNFPGRFSGRQFSNSRSEMNVSTLELGDSALYLCASSFGSVETQYFGPGTRLLVL.